A selection of T cell receptor beta chains follows, all from one sample in a study of cytomegalovirus exposure and HLA in healthy donors. TCRdb keeps only in-frame clones here, not all; method: immunoSEQ multiplex PCR. The table shows about 89,000 clones, with about 89% occurring only once. Sequences were obtained from PBMCs. Every receptor here comes from a man aged 25 to 45 in good health and CMV-seropositive. Both conserved end residues are part of each CDR3. D genes are given only for firm matches. Size values are once, few and many counts, or a class for expanded clones, and some rows have none.

>TRBJ2-7|-|TRBV4-1|-
CASSPQGKSYEQYF
TGCGCCAGCAGCCCCCAGGGTAAATCCTACGAGCAGTACTTC
>TRBJ2-2|-|TRBV5-1|TRBD1
CASSIQGSFTGELFF
TGCGCCAGCAGCATACAGGGGTCCTTCACCGGGGAGCTGTTTTTT
>TRBJ2-1|-|TRBV6-1|TRBD1
CASSEAGTALGEQFF
TGTGCCAGCAGTGAAGCCGGGACAGCCCTTGGAGAGCAGTTCTTC
>TRBJ2-7|-|TRBV5-4|TRBD2
CASSLVLAGVHEQYF
TGTGCCAGCAGCTTGGTGCTAGCGGGAGTCCACGAGCAGTACTTC
>TRBJ1-5|-|TRBV27|-
CASSLNRGNQPQHF
TGTGCCAGCAGTCTTAACAGGGGCAATCAGCCCCAGCATTTT
>TRBJ1-5|-|TRBV28|-
CASSPPDQPQHF
TGTGCCAGCAGTCCCCCGGATCAGCCCCAGCATTTT
>TRBJ1-1|-|TRBV27|-
CASSLGGTPEAFF
TGTGCCAGCAGTTTAGGTGGGACACCTGAAGCTTTCTTT
>TRBJ1-1|-|TRBV7-9|TRBD1
CASSGKGRGIAEAFF
TGTGCCAGCAGCGGGAAAGGCAGGGGGATCGCTGAAGCTTTCTTT
>TRBJ1-5|-|TRBV7-9|TRBD1
CASSLGGQGINQPQHF
TGTGCCAGCAGCTTAGGGGGACAGGGAATCAATCAGCCCCAGCATTTT
>TRBJ2-1|once|TRBV27|TRBD2
CASTPAGVGNEQFF
TGTGCCAGCACCCCCGCGGGAGTCGGGAATGAGCAGTTCTTC
>TRBJ2-2|-|TRBV5-1|TRBD1
CASSTGGDTGELFF
TGCGCCAGCAGTACAGGGGGAGACACCGGGGAGCTGTTTTTT
>TRBJ2-3|-|TRBV5-6|TRBD1
CASSLAWTGGTDTQYF
TGTGCCAGCAGCTTGGCCTGGACAGGGGGTACAGATACGCAGTATTTT
>TRBJ1-3|-|TRBV18|-
CASSPRGNRVNTIYF
TGTGCCAGCTCACCGAGGGGGAATCGGGTGAACACCATATATTTT
>TRBJ1-2|-|TRBV10-3|TRBD1
CAISTNRDSYGYTF
TGTGCCATCAGTACAAACCGGGACAGCTATGGCTACACCTTC
>TRBJ2-6|few|TRBV6-1|-
CASTSGVSGANVLTF
TGTGCCAGCACCTCCGGAGTCTCTGGGGCCAACGTCCTGACTTTC
>TRBJ2-7|-|TRBV6-1|TRBD1
CASSEVRRWTGARSYEQYF
TGTGCCAGCAGTGAAGTCCGACGCTGGACAGGCGCGAGATCCTACGAGCAGTACTTC
>TRBJ1-5|-|TRBV5-5|-
CASSSGSWQPQHF
TGTGCCAGCAGCTCAGGGTCCTGGCAGCCCCAGCATTTT
>TRBJ2-7|once|TRBV5-5|-
CASSFGGVYEQYF
TGTGCCAGCAGCTTCGGCGGGGTCTACGAGCAGTACTTC
>TRBJ2-1|-|TRBV27|-
CASSPPGNEQFF
TGTGCCAGCTCCCCTCCGGGCAATGAGCAGTTCTTC
>TRBJ1-5|-|TRBV6-6|-
CASSVGYSNQPQHF
TGTGCCAGCAGTGTCGGTTATAGCAATCAGCCCCAGCATTTT
>TRBJ2-7|-|TRBV29-1|TRBD1
CSVAIPGQGTYEQYF
TGCAGCGTTGCGATCCCGGGACAGGGTACCTACGAGCAGTACTTC
>TRBJ2-1|-|TRBV5-5|TRBD1
CASRSYRDRGHNEQFF
TGTGCCAGCAGATCCTACCGGGACAGGGGACACAATGAGCAGTTCTTC
>TRBJ2-2|once|TRBV5-1|TRBD2
CASSFEGLATGELFF
TGCGCCAGCAGCTTTGAGGGACTAGCGACCGGGGAGCTGTTTTTT
>TRBJ2-2|-|TRBV5-1|-
CASIESNTGELFF
TGCGCCAGCATCGAGAGTAACACCGGGGAGCTGTTTTTT
>TRBJ2-1|-|TRBV11-3|-
CASSFGLTNEQFF
TGTGCCAGCAGCTTCGGACTAACTAATGAGCAGTTCTTC
>TRBJ2-2|-|TRBV5-4|TRBD1
CASSLARQGYTGELFF
TGTGCCAGCAGCTTGGCGCGACAGGGATACACCGGGGAGCTGTTTTTT
>TRBJ1-3|-|TRBV19|-
CATSRTDGNTIYF
TGTGCCACCTCGAGGACAGATGGAAACACCATATATTTT
>TRBJ1-3|-|TRBV9|-
CASSASWGGSGNTIYF
TGTGCCAGCAGCGCCTCATGGGGCGGCTCTGGAAACACCATATATTTT
>TRBJ2-2|-|TRBV11-2|-
CASSRGRGRGTGELFF
TGTGCCAGCAGCCGGGGACGCGGCAGGGGCACCGGGGAGCTGTTTTTT
>TRBJ2-3|-|TRBV5-1|TRBD2
CASSFIGLVSTDTQYF
TGCGCCAGCAGCTTTATCGGACTAGTTAGCACAGATACGCAGTATTTT
>TRBJ1-1|once|TRBV6-1|-
CASSPRGALSGEAFF
TGTGCCAGCAGCCCGCGGGGGGCACTTAGTGGTGAAGCTTTCTTT